This T cell receptor (beta chain) was profiled in a study of T cell repertoires in cytomegalovirus infection. On this clonotype itself: Its cognate antigen is unknown.

Study-wide results and limits: There were HLA-C-restricted CMV-specific TCR beta clonotypes dominating the ex vivo response.

Germline V gene data show CDR1 as SGHVS and CDR2 as FQNEAQ. The ends were cut back, 6 bases at V and 7 bases at J, with 9 bases in the middle. CDR3 length: 12 residues. TCRdb processed the reads anew with MiXCR; each CDR3 protein has one entry. The sample lists 360,000 or so distinct CDR3 sequences; about 34% were seen once. Material: cultured PBMCs, obtained from culture after CMV antigen stimulation. The chain employs TRBV7-8 and TRBJ2-2; D is ambiguous. The TCR sequence derives from a human donor in good health (CMV status not recorded). Some clones in this sample may be carry-over from other donors' samples. This chain's CDR3 is CASSLLVGELFF. The CDR3 DNA follows: TGTGCCAGCAGTCTGCTAGTCGGGGAGCTGTTTTTT.